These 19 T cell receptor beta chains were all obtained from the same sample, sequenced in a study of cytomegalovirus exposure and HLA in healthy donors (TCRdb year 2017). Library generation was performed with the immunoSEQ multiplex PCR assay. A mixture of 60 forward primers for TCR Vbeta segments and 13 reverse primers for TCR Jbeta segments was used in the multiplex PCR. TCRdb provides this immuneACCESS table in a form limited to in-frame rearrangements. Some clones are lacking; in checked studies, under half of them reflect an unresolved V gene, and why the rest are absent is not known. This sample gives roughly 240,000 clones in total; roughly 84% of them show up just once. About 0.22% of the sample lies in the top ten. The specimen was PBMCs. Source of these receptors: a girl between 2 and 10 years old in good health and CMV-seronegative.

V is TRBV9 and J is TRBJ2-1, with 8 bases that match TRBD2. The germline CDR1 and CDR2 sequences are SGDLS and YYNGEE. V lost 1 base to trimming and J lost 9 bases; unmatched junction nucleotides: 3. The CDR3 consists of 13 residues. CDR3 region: CASSVSLAGEQFF. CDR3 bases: TGTGCCAGCAGCGTATCCCTAGCGGGTGAGCAGTTCTTC.

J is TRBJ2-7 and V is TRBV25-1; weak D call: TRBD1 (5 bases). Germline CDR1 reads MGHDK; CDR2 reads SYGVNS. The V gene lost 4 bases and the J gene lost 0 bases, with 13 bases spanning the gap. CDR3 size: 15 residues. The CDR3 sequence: CASSGPGISSYEQYF. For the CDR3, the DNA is TGTGCCAGCAGTGGGCCAGGGATCAGCTCCTACGAGCAGTACTTC.

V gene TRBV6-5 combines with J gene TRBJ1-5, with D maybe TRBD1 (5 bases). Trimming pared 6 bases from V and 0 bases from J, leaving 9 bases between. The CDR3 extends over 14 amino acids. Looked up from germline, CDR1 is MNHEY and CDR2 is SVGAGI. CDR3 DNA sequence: TGTGCCAGCAGCGGACAATATAGCAATCAGCCCCAGCATTTT. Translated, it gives CASSGQYSNQPQHF.

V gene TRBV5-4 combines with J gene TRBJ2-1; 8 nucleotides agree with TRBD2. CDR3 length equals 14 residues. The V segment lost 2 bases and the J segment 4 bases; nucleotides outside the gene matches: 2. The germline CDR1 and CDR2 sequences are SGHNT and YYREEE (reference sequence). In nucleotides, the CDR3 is TGTGCCAGCAGCTTCGGGGGGGGATACAATGAGCAGTTCTTC. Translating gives CASSFGGGYNEQFF.

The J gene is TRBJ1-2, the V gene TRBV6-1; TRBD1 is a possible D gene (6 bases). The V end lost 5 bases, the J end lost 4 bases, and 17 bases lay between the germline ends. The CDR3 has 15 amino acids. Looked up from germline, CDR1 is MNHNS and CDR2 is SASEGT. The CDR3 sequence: CASSKRRGEGYGYTF. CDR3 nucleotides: TGTGCCAGCAGTAAAAGGAGGGGGGAGGGCTATGGCTACACCTTC.

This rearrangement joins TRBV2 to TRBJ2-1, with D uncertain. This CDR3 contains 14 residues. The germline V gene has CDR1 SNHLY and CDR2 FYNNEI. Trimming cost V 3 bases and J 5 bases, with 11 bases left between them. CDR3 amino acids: CASSDYPRHNEQFF. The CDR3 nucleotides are TGTGCCAGCAGTGATTATCCTAGACACAATGAGCAGTTCTTC.

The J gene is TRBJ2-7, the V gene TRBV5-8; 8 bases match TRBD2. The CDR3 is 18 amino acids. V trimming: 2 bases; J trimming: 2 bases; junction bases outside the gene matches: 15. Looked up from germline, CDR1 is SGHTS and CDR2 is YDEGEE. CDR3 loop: CASSFSRAGETGTYEQYF. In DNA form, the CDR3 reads TGTGCCAGCAGCTTCTCCCGAGCGGGAGAGACAGGAACCTACGAGCAGTACTTC.

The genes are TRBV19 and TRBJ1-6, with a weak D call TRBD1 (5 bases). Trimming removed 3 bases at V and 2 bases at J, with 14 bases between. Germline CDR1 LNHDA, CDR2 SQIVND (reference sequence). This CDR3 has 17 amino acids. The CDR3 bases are TGTGCCAGTAGTATTTCGGGGGGAAGGACCTATAATTCACCCCTCCACTTT. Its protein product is CASSISGGRTYNSPLHF.

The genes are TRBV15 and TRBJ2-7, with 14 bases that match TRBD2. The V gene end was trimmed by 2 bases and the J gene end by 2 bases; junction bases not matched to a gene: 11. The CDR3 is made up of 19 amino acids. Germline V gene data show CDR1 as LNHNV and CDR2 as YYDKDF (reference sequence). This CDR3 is CATSRTPGTSGGPTYEQYF. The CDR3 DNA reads TGTGCCACCAGCAGAACGCCCGGGACTAGCGGGGGCCCTACCTACGAGCAGTACTTC. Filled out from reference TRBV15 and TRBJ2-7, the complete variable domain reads DAMVIQNPRYQVTQFGKPVTLSCSQTLNHNVMYWYQQKSSQAPKLLFHYYDKDFNNEADTPDNFQSRRPNTSFCFLDIRSPGLGDTAMYLCATSRTPGTSGGPTYEQYFGPGTRLTVT.

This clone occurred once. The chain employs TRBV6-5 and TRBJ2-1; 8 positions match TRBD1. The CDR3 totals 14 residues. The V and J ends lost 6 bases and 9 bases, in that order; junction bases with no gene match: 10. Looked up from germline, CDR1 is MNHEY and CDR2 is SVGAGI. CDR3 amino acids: CASSVTGEYSEQFF. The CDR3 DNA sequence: TGTGCCAGCAGCGTGACAGGGGAGTATAGTGAGCAGTTCTTC.

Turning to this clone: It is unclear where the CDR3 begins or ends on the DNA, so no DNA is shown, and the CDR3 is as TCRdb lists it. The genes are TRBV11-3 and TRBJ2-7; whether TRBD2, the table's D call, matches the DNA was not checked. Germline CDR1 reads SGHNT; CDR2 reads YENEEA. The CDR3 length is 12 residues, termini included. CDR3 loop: CASSTSGGEQYF.

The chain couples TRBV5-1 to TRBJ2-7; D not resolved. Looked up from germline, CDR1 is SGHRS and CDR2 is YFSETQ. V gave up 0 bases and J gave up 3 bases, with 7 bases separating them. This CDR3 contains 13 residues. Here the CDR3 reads CASSLDIFYEQYF. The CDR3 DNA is TGCGCCAGCAGCTTGGATATTTTCTACGAGCAGTACTTC.

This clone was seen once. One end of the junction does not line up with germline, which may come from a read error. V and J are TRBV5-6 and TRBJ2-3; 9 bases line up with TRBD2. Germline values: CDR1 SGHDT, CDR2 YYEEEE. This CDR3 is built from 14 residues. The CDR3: CASSYSGSRDTQYF. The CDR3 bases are TGTGCCAGCAGCTATAGCGGGAGCAGAGATACGCAGTATTTT.

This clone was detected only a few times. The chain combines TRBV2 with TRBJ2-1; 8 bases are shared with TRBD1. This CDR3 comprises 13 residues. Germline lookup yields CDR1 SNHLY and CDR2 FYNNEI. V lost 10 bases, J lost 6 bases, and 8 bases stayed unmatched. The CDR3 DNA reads TGTGCCATACCGACAGGGGTCGGCAATGAGCAGTTCTTC. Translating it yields CAIPTGVGNEQFF. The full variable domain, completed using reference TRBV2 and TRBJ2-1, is EPEVTQTPSHQVTQMGQEVILRCVPISNHLYFYWYRQILGQKVEFLVSFYNNEISEKSEIFDDQFSVERPDGSNFTLKIRSTKLEDSAMYFCAIPTGVGNEQFFGPGTRLTVL.

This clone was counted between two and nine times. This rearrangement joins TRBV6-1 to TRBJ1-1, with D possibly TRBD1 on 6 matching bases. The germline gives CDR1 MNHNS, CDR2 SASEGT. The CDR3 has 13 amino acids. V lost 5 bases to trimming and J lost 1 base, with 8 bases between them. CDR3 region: CASSMTGNTEAFF. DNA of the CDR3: TGTGCCAGCAGTATGACAGGGAACACTGAAGCTTTCTTT.

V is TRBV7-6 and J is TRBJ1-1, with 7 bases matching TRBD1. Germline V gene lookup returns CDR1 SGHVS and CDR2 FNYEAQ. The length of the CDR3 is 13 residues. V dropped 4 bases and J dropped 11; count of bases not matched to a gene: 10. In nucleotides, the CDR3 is TGTGCCAGCAGCTCCCAGACAGGGCGGGCGGCTTTCTTT. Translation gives CASSSQTGRAAFF.

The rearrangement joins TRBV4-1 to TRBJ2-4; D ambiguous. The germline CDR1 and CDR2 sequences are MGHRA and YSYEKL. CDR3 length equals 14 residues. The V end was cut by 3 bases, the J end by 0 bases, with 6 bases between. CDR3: CASSQRLAKNIQYF. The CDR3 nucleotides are TGCGCCAGCAGCCAGCGACTAGCCAAAAACATTCAGTACTTC.

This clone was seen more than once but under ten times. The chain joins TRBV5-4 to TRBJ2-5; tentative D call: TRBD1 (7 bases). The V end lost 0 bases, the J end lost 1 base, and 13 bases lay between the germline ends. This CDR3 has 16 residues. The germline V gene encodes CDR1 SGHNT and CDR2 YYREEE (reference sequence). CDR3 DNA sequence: TGTGCCAGCAGCTTGGGGCAGGGGGGCATCCAAGAGACCCAGTACTTC. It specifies CASSLGQGGIQETQYF.

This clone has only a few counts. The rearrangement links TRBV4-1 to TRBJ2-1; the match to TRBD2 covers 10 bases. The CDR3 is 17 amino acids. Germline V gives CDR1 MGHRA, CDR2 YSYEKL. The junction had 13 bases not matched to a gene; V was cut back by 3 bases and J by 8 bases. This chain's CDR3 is CASSQSSPGLASDEQFF. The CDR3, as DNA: TGCGCCAGCAGCCAGTCGTCACCGGGACTAGCGTCGGATGAGCAGTTCTTC.